Included here is one TCR beta chain sequence, with context. This record belongs to a study of blood T cell repertoires in COVID-19. In terms of age and location, participants ranged from roughly 18 to 95 years and lived in about 25 US areas. No more than 2 weeks before study entry, exposed participants had met a case of COVID-19. The CDR3 covers 14 residues. With 7 bases clipped from V and 10 bases from J, the junction kept 12 bases outside the gene matches. CDR1 and CDR2 (germline): LNHDA, SQIVND (reference sequence). Measured with immunoSEQ multiplex PCR; TCRdb has only the in-frame clones, and not every one. The sample has about 350,000 clones; around nine tenths are singletons.

Sequencing was done on a sample of PBMCs or T cells enriched from blood (not recorded which). This chain connects TRBV19 to TRBJ2-1; 8 bases map to TRBD2. This sequence originates from a woman aged 25 to 39 who had been exposed to COVID-19. The CDR3 DNA is TGTGCCAGTACCCGTGGCGGGAGGCAGGAGGAGCAGTTCTTC. Encoded protein: CASTRGGRQEEQFF.